The next 27 T cell receptor beta chains were all read from a single sample in a study of blood T cell repertoires in COVID-19. Here immunoSEQ multiplex PCR was the method, and the copy in TCRdb shows in-frame clones only, minus some. The repertoire holds roughly 330,000 clones, roughly 88% seen once, with about 3.9% in the top ten. Material for sequencing was peripheral blood. The receptors shown here come from a woman aged 45-60 years with active or convalescent COVID-19.

The rearrangement links TRBV7-3 to TRBJ2-1; D gene uncertain. CDR3 length: 17 residues. Germline V gene data show CDR1 as SGHTA and CDR2 as FQGTGA. V dropped 1 base and J dropped 1 base, with 14 bases sitting between them. CDR3 loop: CASSLSLGGPSYNEQFF. CDR3 in DNA: TGTGCCAGCAGCTTAAGTCTAGGCGGTCCTTCCTACAATGAGCAGTTCTTC.

Here the CDR3 reads CASSHGRGYTEAFF. The CDR3 coding sequence is TGTGCCAGCAGCCATGGCAGGGGGTACACTGAAGCTTTCTTT. The chain combines TRBV3-1 (or the pseudogene TRBV3-2) with TRBJ1-1; 7 bases agree with TRBD1. Germline loops: CDR1 LGHDT, CDR2 YNNKEL (reference sequence). V was pared by 3 bases and J by 3 bases, with 4 bases of the junction left unmatched. The CDR3 consists of 14 residues.

V and J are TRBV5-5 and TRBJ1-1, with no clear D. CDR3 length equals 15 residues. Germline V gives CDR1 SGHKS, CDR2 YYEKEE (reference sequence). V lost 2 bases and J 0 bases, leaving 11 bases between the germline ends. In nucleotides, the CDR3 is TGTGCCAGCAGCTTCCCGGGATCCATGAACACTGAAGCTTTCTTT. Its translation is CASSFPGSMNTEAFF.

The chain couples TRBV5-1 to TRBJ2-3; D unclear. The CDR3 contains 16 residues. The germline V gene encodes CDR1 SGHRS and CDR2 YFSETQ. V was trimmed by 0 bases and J by 2 bases, leaving 13 bases between them. The DNA of the CDR3 is TGCGCCAGCAGCTTGGTCGTTCAGCGCTACACAGATACGCAGTATTTT. This gives the protein CASSLVVQRYTDTQYF.

CDR3 amino acids: CARDKITHGYTF. The CDR3 nucleotides read TGTGCCCGGGACAAGATTACCCATGGCTACACCTTC. This sequence joins TRBV28 and TRBJ1-2, with a tentative D call TRBD1 (6 bases). Trimming took 11 bases from V and 6 from J, leaving 16 bases between them. The CDR3 runs to 12 residues. The germline gives CDR1 MDHEN, CDR2 SYDVKM.

This chain's CDR3 is CASSYSELVNTGELFF. In DNA form, the CDR3 reads TGTGCCAGCAGTTACTCGGAGTTAGTGAACACCGGGGAGCTGTTTTTT. The chain uses TRBV6-5 and TRBJ2-2; D remains unclear. The length of the CDR3 is 16 residues. The ends were cut back, 0 bases at V and 1 base at J, with 9 bases in the middle. Germline CDR1 is MNHEY and CDR2 is SVGAGI.

About this clone: Distinct nucleotide sequences in the sample also encode this CDR3. CDR3 sequence (DNA): TGTGCCTGGAGTCGGCAGGGACTAGGCTACACCTTC. This sequence encodes CAWSRQGLGYTF. This sequence joins TRBV30 and TRBJ1-2; TRBD1 is a possible D gene (5 bases). This CDR3 contains 12 residues. Trimming stripped 2 bases from V and 8 bases from J, with 12 bases between. From germline, CDR1 is GTSNPN and CDR2 SVGIG (reference sequence).

This chain joins TRBV10-3 and TRBJ2-5, with 11 bases fitting TRBD1. This CDR3 has 15 residues. From germline, CDR1 is ENHRY and CDR2 SYGVKD. V lost 7 bases and J lost 4; bases outside the gene matches: 8. In DNA, the CDR3 is TGTGCCATCACTGCGGGACAGGGGGTTCTAGAGACCCAGTACTTC. This gives the protein CAITAGQGVLETQYF.

This chain links TRBV30 with TRBJ1-5; TRBD1 matches 10 bases. This CDR3 contains 15 residues. CDR1 GTSNPN and CDR2 SVGIG come from the germline V gene (reference sequence). The J segment lost 4 bases and the V segment lost 0 bases, leaving 3 bases of the junction unmatched. CDR3 protein: CAWSVRDRGNQPQHF. Written as DNA, the CDR3 is TGTGCCTGGAGTGTACGGGACAGGGGTAATCAGCCCCAGCATTTT.

The chain uses TRBV5-6 and TRBJ1-3, with 7 bases aligning to TRBD1. The germline CDR1 and CDR2 sequences are SGHDT and YYEEEE. The CDR3 has 16 amino acids. The ends lost 6 bases at V and 0 bases at J; junction bases unmatched: 9. CDR3 protein: CASTPGTASSGNTIYF. The CDR3 DNA sequence: TGTGCCAGCACCCCAGGGACAGCGTCCTCTGGAAACACCATATATTTT.

The chain carries TRBV7-8 and TRBJ2-1, with 10 bases lining up with TRBD2. This CDR3 region has 17 residues. Germline V gene lookup returns CDR1 SGHVS and CDR2 FQNEAQ. Trimming cost V 3 bases and J 5 bases; bases outside gene matches: 10. CDR3 protein: CASSFPSGRARHNEQFF. Written as DNA, the CDR3 is TGTGCCAGCAGCTTCCCAAGCGGGAGGGCCCGTCACAATGAGCAGTTCTTC.

The chain carries TRBV2 and TRBJ2-7; TRBD2 might be the D (6 bases). The V end lost 8 bases, the J end lost 4 bases, and 27 bases lay between the germline ends. CDR1 SNHLY and CDR2 FYNNEI come from the germline V gene. The CDR3 sequence is 17 residues long. The CDR3 coding sequence is TGTGCCAGCTTCCTAGAAGGGGAGGTCTCGGGGAAATACGAGCAGTACTTC. Translated: CASFLEGEVSGKYEQYF.

As to this clone: Within the sample, other DNA sequences also encode this same CDR3. This chain connects TRBV28 to TRBJ1-5; 10 bases align to TRBD1. The CDR3 consists of 15 residues. Germline V CDR1 and CDR2: MDHEN, SYDVKM. V was clipped by 3 bases and J by 1 base; unmatched bases: 0. CDR3 in amino acids: CASSLGQGSNQPQHF. The CDR3 nucleotides are TGTGCCAGCAGTTTGGGACAGGGGAGCAATCAGCCCCAGCATTTT.

The CDR3 loop is CASSRRYGGQETQYF. For the CDR3, the DNA is TGTGCCAGCAGCCGCCGGTATGGCGGTCAAGAGACCCAGTACTTC. The chain recombines TRBV7-2 with TRBJ2-5; D is undetermined. Per germline, CDR1 SGHTA and CDR2 FQGNSA. This CDR3 is 15 amino acids long. V was clipped by 5 bases and J by 2 bases, with 15 bases between them.

The rearrangement uses TRBV10-3 and TRBJ1-3, with D perhaps matching TRBD1 (6 bases). Trimming removed 3 bases at V and 8 bases at J, with 23 bases between. In germline, CDR1 is ENHRY, CDR2 SYGVKD. CDR3 length: 17 residues. This CDR3 reads CAISDSTGSVESDTIYF. The CDR3 region has the DNA TGTGCCATCAGTGACTCCACAGGGTCAGTAGAGTCGGACACCATATATTTT.

This chain joins TRBV27 and TRBJ2-7; the match to TRBD1 covers 10 bases. J gave up 3 bases and V 4 bases, and 3 bases lay outside the gene matches. The CDR3 extends over 14 amino acids. CDR1 is MNHEY and CDR2 is SMNVEV in the germline V gene (reference sequence). CDR3 DNA: TGTGCCAGCAGTTCCCGGGACAGGGGCTACGAGCAGTACTTC. Protein sequence: CASSSRDRGYEQYF.

This chain uses TRBV15 with TRBJ1-2, with a possible D match to TRBD1 (6 bases). The CDR3 totals 13 residues. V lost 0 bases and J 6 bases, leaving 8 bases between the germline ends. Germline V CDR1 and CDR2: LNHNV, YYDKDF (reference sequence). The CDR3 DNA sequence: TGTGCCACCAGCAGAGAGCAGGGGAATGGCTACACCTTC. Translating gives CATSREQGNGYTF.

The J gene is TRBJ2-7, the V gene TRBV3-1 (or the pseudogene TRBV3-2), with TRBD1 identical over 8 bases. This CDR3 is 16 amino acids long. Unmatched junction bases numbered 7, after V lost 3 bases and J lost 0 bases. Germline CDR1 is LGHDT and CDR2 is YNNKEL (reference sequence). The DNA for the CDR3 is TGTGCCAGCAGCCAGACAGGGGCCGCTTCCTCCTACGAGCAGTACTTC. Amino acids: CASSQTGAASSYEQYF.

Regarding this clone: Its ends do not fully match the called genes, so a read error is possible. The chain employs TRBV4-3 and TRBJ2-7, with D possibly being TRBD2 (6 bases). The length of the CDR3 is 13 residues. The V gene's germline CDR1 is LGHNA and CDR2 YSLEER. CDR3 sequence reads: CASSQVGGTARVF. The CDR3 bases are TGCGCCAGCAGCCAAGTTGGGGGGACGGCGCGGGTATTC.

The V call is TRBV5-5, the J call TRBJ1-4, with D possibly being TRBD1 (6 bases). V lost 3 bases and J lost 5, with 11 bases in between. Germline V CDR1 and CDR2: SGHKS, YYEKEE (reference sequence). The CDR3 consists of 14 residues. The CDR3 DNA sequence: TGTGCCAGCAGCTCCCGGACAGAGAATGAAAAACTGTTTTTT. It specifies CASSSRTENEKLFF. Using reference TRBV5-5 and TRBJ1-4 for the parts outside the CDR3, the full variable domain is DAGVTQSPTHLIKTRGQQVTLRCSPISGHKSVSWYQQVLGQGPQFIFQYYEKEERGRGNFPDRFSARQFPNYSSELNVNALLLGDSALYLCASSSRTENEKLFFGSGTQLSVL.

The chain carries TRBV11-1 and TRBJ2-5, with a weak D call TRBD1 (5 bases). CDR1 and CDR2 from the germline V gene are SGHAT and FQDESV (reference sequence). V was cut by 4 bases and J by 1 base, with 13 bases left in between. The CDR3 spans 15 residues. The CDR3 reads CASSSPDRFQETQYF. CDR3 sequence (DNA): TGTGCCAGCAGCTCACCAGACAGATTCCAAGAGACCCAGTACTTC.

This clone was found once. The J gene is TRBJ1-2, the V gene TRBV28; 9 bases agree with TRBD1. This CDR3 is built from 12 residues. V was pared by 4 bases and J by 8 bases, with 2 bases of the junction left unmatched. Per germline, CDR1 MDHEN and CDR2 SYDVKM. The CDR3 DNA reads as TGTGCCAGCAGTTACAGGGGGCGCGGCTACACCTTC. It encodes CASSYRGRGYTF.

The CDR3 sequence: CASSLVGPGNAVIEKLFF. The CDR3 DNA is TGTGCCAGCAGCTTAGTAGGTCCAGGGAATGCGGTTATAGAAAAACTGTTTTTT. This chain connects TRBV7-6 to TRBJ1-4, with a weak D call TRBD1 (5 bases). Germline lookup yields CDR1 SGHVS and CDR2 FNYEAQ. The CDR3 is made up of 18 amino acids. Deletions cut 1 base from V and 8 bases from J, with 23 bases between.

V usage is TRBV28 and J usage is TRBJ1-1; 7 bases match TRBD1. J was trimmed by 8 bases and V by 9 bases; bases with no gene match: 24. The CDR3 is 17 amino acids. Germline CDR1 and CDR2: MDHEN and SYDVKM. CDR3 DNA: TGTGCCAGTCCTTCTCTTGGGACACAGGGGATTGGTGGAGAAGCTTTCTTT. Its protein is CASPSLGTQGIGGEAFF.

V is TRBV5-4 and J is TRBJ2-1; maybe TRBD2 (6 bases). V was pared by 0 bases and J by 9 bases, with 13 bases between. CDR1 and CDR2 from the germline V gene are SGHNT and YYREEE (reference sequence). The CDR3 runs 14 residues. CDR3 sequence: CASSLETGVSEQFF. CDR3 DNA sequence: TGTGCCAGCAGCTTGGAAACGGGGGTGAGTGAGCAGTTCTTC.

The chain recombines TRBV19 with TRBJ1-1, with D perhaps matching TRBD1 (5 bases). This CDR3 is 15 amino acids long. V lost 3 bases to trimming and J lost 1 base, with 12 bases between them. Germline V gives CDR1 LNHDA, CDR2 SQIVND (reference sequence). CDR3 in amino acids: CASSMGGFRNTEAFF. In DNA form, the CDR3 reads TGTGCCAGTAGTATGGGGGGGTTTAGGAACACTGAAGCTTTCTTT. The whole variable domain, filled in from reference TRBV19 and TRBJ1-1, reads DGGITQSPKYLFRKEGQNVTLSCEQNLNHDAMYWYRQDPGQGLRLIYYSQIVNDFQKGDIAEGYSVSREKKESFPLTVTSAQKNPTAFYLCASSMGGFRNTEAFFGQGTRLTVV.

CDR3 sequence reads: CASSQGGGPYNEQFF. The CDR3 DNA follows: TGCGCCAGCAGCCAAGGCGGGGGACCTTACAATGAGCAGTTCTTC. The J gene is TRBJ2-1, the V gene TRBV4-1; TRBD2 matches 7 bases. V lost 1 base to trimming and J lost 4 bases; unmatched junction nucleotides: 4. The CDR3 spans 15 residues. Germline V gene lookup returns CDR1 MGHRA and CDR2 YSYEKL.